The clone carrying this T cell receptor beta chain turned up a few times. The authors built TCR beta libraries using iRepertoire HTBI primers and Arm-PCR of CDR3 regions. TCRdb used MiXCR to reprocess the multiplex PCR reads, holding one entry per CDR3 protein. The repertoire holds roughly 610,000 distinct CDR3 sequences, with approximately 15% as singletons. The entry originates in a study of regulatory T cells in long-lasting Graves disease. Stated time point: newly diagnosed GD, antithyroid drugs for less than 3 months. Extracted RNA from PBMCs served as the source of the TCR library. The sample also formed part of further work on T cells in Graves' hyperthyroidism and ophthalmopathy. That report adds: Absent ophthalmopathy progression within 18 months defined stable Graves' hyperthyroidism.

The specimen was peripheral blood mononuclear cells (PBMCs), collected at new diagnosis, from a patient treated with antithyroid drugs. This receptor was identified in a woman aged 30 to 39 with Graves disease.

The CDR3 protein is CAITPTQGTGELFF. As DNA, the CDR3 is TGTGCCATCACCCCAACCCAAGGGACCGGGGAGCTGTTTTTT. The rearrangement links TRBV10-3 to TRBJ2-2; D unresolved. Trimming cost V 7 bases and J 5 bases, with 14 bases left between them. The germline gives CDR1 ENHRY, CDR2 SYGVKD. The CDR3 loop spans 14 amino acids.